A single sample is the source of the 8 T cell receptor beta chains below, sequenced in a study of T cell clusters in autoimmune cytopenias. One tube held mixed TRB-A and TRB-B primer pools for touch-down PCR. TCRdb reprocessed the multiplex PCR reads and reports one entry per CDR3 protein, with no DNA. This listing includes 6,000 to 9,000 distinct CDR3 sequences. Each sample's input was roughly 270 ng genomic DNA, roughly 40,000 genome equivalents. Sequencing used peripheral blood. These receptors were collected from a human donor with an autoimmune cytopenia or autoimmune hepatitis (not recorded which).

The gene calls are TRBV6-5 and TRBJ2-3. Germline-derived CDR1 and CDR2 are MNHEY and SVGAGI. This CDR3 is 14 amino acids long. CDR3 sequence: CASSPMGIADTQYF.

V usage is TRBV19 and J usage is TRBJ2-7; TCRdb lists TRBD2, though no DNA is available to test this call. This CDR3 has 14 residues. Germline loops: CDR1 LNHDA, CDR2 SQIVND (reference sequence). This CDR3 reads CASSIEGGYYEQYF. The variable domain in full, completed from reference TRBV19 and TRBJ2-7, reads DGGITQSPKYLFRKEGQNVTLSCEQNLNHDAMYWYRQDPGQGLRLIYYSQIVNDFQKGDIAEGYSVSREKKESFPLTVTSAQKNPTAFYLCASSIEGGYYEQYFGPGTRLTVT.

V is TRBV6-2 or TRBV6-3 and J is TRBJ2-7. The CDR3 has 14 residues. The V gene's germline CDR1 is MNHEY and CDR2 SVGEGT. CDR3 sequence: CASSYSEEGYEQYF.

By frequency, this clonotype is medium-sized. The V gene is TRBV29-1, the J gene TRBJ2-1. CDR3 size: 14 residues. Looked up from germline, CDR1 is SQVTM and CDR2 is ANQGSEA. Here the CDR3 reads CSVGGGLSYNEQFF.

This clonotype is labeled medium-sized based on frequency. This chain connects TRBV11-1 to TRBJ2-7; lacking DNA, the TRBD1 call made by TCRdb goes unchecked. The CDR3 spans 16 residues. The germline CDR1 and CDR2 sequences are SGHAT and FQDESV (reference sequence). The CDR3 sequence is CASSLLGGRTTYEQYF.

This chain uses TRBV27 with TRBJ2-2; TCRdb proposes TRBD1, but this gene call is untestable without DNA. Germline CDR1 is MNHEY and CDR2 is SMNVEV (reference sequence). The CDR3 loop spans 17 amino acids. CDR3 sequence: CASGGKTGPGGTGELFF.

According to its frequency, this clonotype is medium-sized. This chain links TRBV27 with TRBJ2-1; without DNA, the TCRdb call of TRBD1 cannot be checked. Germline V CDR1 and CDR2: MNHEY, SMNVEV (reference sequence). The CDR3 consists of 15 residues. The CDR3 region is CASSFDTGKGNEQFF.

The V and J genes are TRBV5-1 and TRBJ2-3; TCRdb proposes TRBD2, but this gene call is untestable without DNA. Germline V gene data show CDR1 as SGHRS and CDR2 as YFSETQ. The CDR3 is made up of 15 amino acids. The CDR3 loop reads CASSLAAGITDTQYF.